The sequence of this TCR beta chain was determined in a study of T cell repertoires in cytomegalovirus infection. Each CDR3 protein is one row after TCRdb ran MiXCR on the reads. Found here are tens of thousands of distinct CDR3 sequences, around 49% of them singletons; the top ten hold roughly 93%. This clonotype was detected many times. Its antigen remains unknown. The receptor's source is a human donor in good health (CMV status not recorded). Some clones in this sample may be carry-over from other donors' samples. Sequencing used CD8+ T cells from cultured PBMCs, obtained from culture after CMV antigen stimulation.

The DNA of the CDR3 is TGTGCCAGCAGCTCTTATAGCGGGGGGGCTAGCACAGATACGCAGTATTTT. Translating gives CASSSYSGGASTDTQYF. The rearrangement joins TRBV7-6 to TRBJ2-3; the match to TRBD2 covers 11 bases. Germline V gene sequence: CDR1 SGHVS, CDR2 FNYEAQ. This CDR3 comprises 17 residues. The V gene end was trimmed by 4 bases and the J gene end by 0 bases; junction bases not matched to a gene: 6.